The sequence of this T cell receptor (beta chain) was determined in a study of blood T cell repertoires in COVID-19 (dated by TCRdb to about 2020). In the study overall: Samples covering the acute and convalescent phases of COVID-19 were provided by collaborators in the United States, Italy and Spain. The prospective study material was composed of cDNA or gDNA derived from T cells, B-cell-depleted T cells, or PBMCs. Subjects who had been exposed to COVID-19, were actively infected with it, or had recovered from it provided the deeply sampled blood TCRbeta repertoires that made up the dataset. The repertoires were released in a freely available public database intended as a resource for research on the immune response to SARS-CoV-2. Samples came from the ongoing ImmuneRACE study (first 160 participants) plus 1,254 subjects from 6 global collaborators. A de-identified subject ID, COVID-19 status, age in years and sex were almost always included in the sample metadata. Where HLA class I and class II types were available, the types were taken from metadata supplied by the sample provider, not from assay-based typing.

The junction shows trimming of 3 bases on V and 6 bases on J, plus 15 bases between the germline ends. Via the germline V gene (reference sequence), CDR1 is MNHEY and CDR2 SMNVEV. The CDR3 covers 15 residues, taking in both the cysteine and the phenylalanine. CDR3 DNA only is kept here, 45 bases in frame from base 1. The research as a whole found: The quantity of clinical and demographic metadata differed by source and by participant and was supplied without curation.

Each collaborating institution followed its own protocols to collect whole blood in K2EDTA tubes. For TCRbeta analysis, collaborator samples were shipped as frozen whole blood, as isolated PBMCs, or as DNA extracted from either sample type. By share, this clone ranks as medium-sized (0.01 to 0.1%). Its specific antigen is unknown. No base-level quality is on record; no much larger clone is a single base apart. The immunoSEQ Assay, a bias-controlled multiplex PCR, was used to amplify TCRbeta CDR3 regions from genomic DNA. Under the source paper's analysis protocol: The number of nucleated cells in each sample was estimated by amplification of reference gene primers within the assay. To quantify the absolute abundance of each unique TCRbeta CDR3 rearrangement, sequence reads were collapsed and filtered. For each sample, productive Simpson clonality was calculated as the square root of Simpson's diversity index across productive rearrangements. The table was pulled from immuneACCESS by TCRdb, which kept in-frame rearrangements only. Such tables lose some clones; where checked, under half of the loss comes from unresolved V genes, and the rest has no known cause. V and J calls and clone size are copied from that table; D and trimming were computed from the DNA. The sample table lists 25,000 to 30,000 clones, 80% of them with a count of one. Of the sample, about half falls within the top ten clones.

The TCR was taken from a woman in her sixties or seventies with acute or convalescent COVID-19. Sequencing was carried out using peripheral blood. Recombination connected TRBV27 to TRBJ2-1; possibly the D gene is TRBD2, per 5 matching bases. The CDR3 in this case is CASSFLTPRGNEQFF. Here is the DNA: TGTGCCAGCAGTTTCCTAACCCCACGGGGCAATGAGCAGTTCTTC.